The next 9 T cell receptor beta chains were all read from a single sample in a study of blood T cell repertoires in COVID-19. The repertoire was sequenced with immunoSEQ multiplex PCR; TCRdb's copy has only in-frame clones and lacks some. In the table there are about 200,000 clones, approximately 90% of which are singletons. The sequenced material came from peripheral blood. These receptors all stem from a man between 40 and 49 years old with active or convalescent COVID-19.

This clone was found a few times. The CDR3 nucleotides read TGTGCCAGCAGCGGGACAGGGAACTATGGCTACACCTTC. It codes for CASSGTGNYGYTF. The V gene is TRBV6-5, the J gene TRBJ1-2; 9 bases line up with TRBD1. The CDR3 totals 13 residues. Germline trimming cut 6 bases from V and 2 bases from J; bases unmatched to any gene: 1. Per germline, CDR1 MNHEY and CDR2 SVGAGI.

V is TRBV24-1 and J is TRBJ2-1; D gene unclear. V lost 3 bases to trimming and J lost 12 bases, with 11 bases between them. The CDR3 contains 12 residues. CDR1 is KGHDR and CDR2 is SFDVKD in the germline V gene. The CDR3 bases are TGTGCCACCAGTGATCGACTCACGGGGCAGTTCTTC. This encodes CATSDRLTGQFF.

This chain joins TRBV6-6 and TRBJ2-1, with 9 bases lining up with TRBD2. Losses at the gene ends were 6 bases for V and 3 bases for J; bases not matched to a gene: 6. The CDR3 extends over 15 amino acids. The germline V gene encodes CDR1 MNHNY and CDR2 SVGAGI (reference sequence). CDR3 in amino acids: CASSGIAGVYNEQFF. The CDR3 DNA reads TGTGCCAGCAGCGGAATAGCGGGGGTCTACAATGAGCAGTTCTTC.

The chain has TRBV19 and TRBJ1-5; 10 bases fit TRBD1. The CDR3 extends over 14 amino acids. The V gene end was trimmed by 5 bases and the J gene end by 5 bases; junction bases not matched to a gene: 3. Germline loops: CDR1 LNHDA, CDR2 SQIVND (reference sequence). The CDR3 coding sequence is TGTGCCAGTAGTGCCGGGACAGGGGATCAGCCCCAGCATTTT. Translating gives CASSAGTGDQPQHF.

This clone was recorded once. This chain joins TRBV7-2 and TRBJ1-2; D remains ambiguous. The CDR3 is 13 amino acids. Trimming left V 1 base short and J 5 bases short, with 8 bases between. Germline CDR1 and CDR2: SGHTA and FQGNSA. CDR3: CASSLGGPYGYTF. The CDR3 nucleotides read TGTGCCAGCAGCTTAGGCGGCCCTTATGGCTACACCTTC.

The chain has TRBV7-9 and TRBJ1-1; possible D gene TRBD1, 6 bases. The CDR3 is 12 residues long. Germline V gene sequence: CDR1 SEHNR, CDR2 FQNEAQ (reference sequence). V lost 4 bases to trimming and J lost 8 bases, with 11 bases between them. CDR3 coding DNA: TGTGCCAGCAGCTCCGGACAGACAGAAGCTTTCTTT. Translated: CASSSGQTEAFF.

This chain links TRBV19 with TRBJ2-7; 9 bases match TRBD2. The CDR3 has 15 amino acids. Losses at the gene ends were 3 bases for V and 5 bases for J; bases not matched to a gene: 8. CDR1 LNHDA and CDR2 SQIVND come from the germline V gene (reference sequence). Here the CDR3 DNA reads TGTGCCAGTAGTATTAGACTAGCGGTTACTAACGAGCAGTACTTC. It encodes CASSIRLAVTNEQYF.

V and J are TRBV27 and TRBJ2-7, with D maybe TRBD1 (6 bases). CDR3 length equals 14 residues. V was pared by 3 bases and J by 2 bases, with 11 bases between. Germline CDR1 is MNHEY and CDR2 is SMNVEV (reference sequence). DNA of the CDR3: TGTGCCAGCAGTTTGTCAGGGGCCCCCTACGAGCAGTACTTC. Translating it yields CASSLSGAPYEQYF.

The chain has TRBV5-4 and TRBJ1-2; 7 nucleotides align to TRBD1. Germline CDR1 SGHNT, CDR2 YYREEE (reference sequence). This CDR3 region has 13 residues. Trimming took 4 bases from V and 2 from J; bases not matched to a gene: 2. CDR3 amino acids: CASSQTGNYGYTF. DNA for the CDR3: TGTGCCAGCAGCCAGACAGGGAACTATGGCTACACCTTC.